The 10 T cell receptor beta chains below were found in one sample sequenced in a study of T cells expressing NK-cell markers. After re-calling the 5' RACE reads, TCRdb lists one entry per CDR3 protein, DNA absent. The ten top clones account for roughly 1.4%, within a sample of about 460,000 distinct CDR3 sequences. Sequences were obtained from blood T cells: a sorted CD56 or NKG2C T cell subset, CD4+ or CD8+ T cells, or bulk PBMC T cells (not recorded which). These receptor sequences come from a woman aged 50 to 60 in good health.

This CDR3 is CSARKGTDEQFF. J is TRBJ2-1 and V is TRBV20-1; lacking DNA, the TRBD1 call made by TCRdb goes unchecked. The CDR3 covers 12 residues. Looked up from germline, CDR1 is DFQATT and CDR2 is SNEGSKA (reference sequence).

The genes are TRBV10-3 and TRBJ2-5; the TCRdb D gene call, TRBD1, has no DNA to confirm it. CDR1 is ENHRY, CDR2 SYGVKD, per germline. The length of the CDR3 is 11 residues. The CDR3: CAISGGETQYF.

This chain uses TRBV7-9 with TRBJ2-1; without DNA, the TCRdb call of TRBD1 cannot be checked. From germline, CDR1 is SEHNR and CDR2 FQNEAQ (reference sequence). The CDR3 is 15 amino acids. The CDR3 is CASSLRQGQLHEQFF.

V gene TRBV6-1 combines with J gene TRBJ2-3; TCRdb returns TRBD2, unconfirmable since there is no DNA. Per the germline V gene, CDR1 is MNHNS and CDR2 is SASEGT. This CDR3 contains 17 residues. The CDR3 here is CASSEQASGINTDTQYF.

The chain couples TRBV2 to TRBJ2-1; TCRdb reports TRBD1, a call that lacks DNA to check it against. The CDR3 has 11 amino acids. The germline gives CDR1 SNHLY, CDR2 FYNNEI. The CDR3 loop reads CASSAQGVQFF. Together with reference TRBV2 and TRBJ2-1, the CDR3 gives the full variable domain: EPEVTQTPSHQVTQMGQEVILRCVPISNHLYFYWYRQILGQKVEFLVSFYNNEISEKSEIFDDQFSVERPDGSNFTLKIRSTKLEDSAMYFCASSAQGVQFFGPGTRLTVL.

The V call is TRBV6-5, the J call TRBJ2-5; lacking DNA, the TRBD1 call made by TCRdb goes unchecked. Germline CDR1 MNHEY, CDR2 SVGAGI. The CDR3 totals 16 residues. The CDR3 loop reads CASSYIRGESLETQYF.

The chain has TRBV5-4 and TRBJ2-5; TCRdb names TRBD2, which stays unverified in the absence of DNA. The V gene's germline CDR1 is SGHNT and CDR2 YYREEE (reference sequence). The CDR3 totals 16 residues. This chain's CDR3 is CASSLPLGEGPETQYF.

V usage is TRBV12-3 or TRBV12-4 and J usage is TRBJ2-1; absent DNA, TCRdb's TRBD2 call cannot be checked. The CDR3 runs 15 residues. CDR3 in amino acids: CASSFGSGRGDEQFF.

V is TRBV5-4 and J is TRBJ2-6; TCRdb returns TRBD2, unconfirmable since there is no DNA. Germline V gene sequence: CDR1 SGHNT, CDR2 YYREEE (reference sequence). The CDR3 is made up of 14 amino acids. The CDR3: CASTWEGGANVLTF. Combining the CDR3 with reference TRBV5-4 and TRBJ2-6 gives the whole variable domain ETGVTQSPTHLIKTRGQQVTLRCSSQSGHNTVSWYQQALGQGPQFIFQYYREEENGRGNFPPRFSGLQFPNYSSELNVNALELDDSALYLCASTWEGGANVLTFGAGSRLTVL.

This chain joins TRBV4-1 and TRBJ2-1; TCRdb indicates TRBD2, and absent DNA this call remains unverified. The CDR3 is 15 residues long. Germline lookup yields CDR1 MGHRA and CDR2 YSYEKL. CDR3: CASSQVGRSRNEQFF.